One sample yielded the 12 T cell receptor beta chains listed below, sequenced in a study of neurological immune-mediated disorders (dated by TCRdb to the late 2010s). The library was built by means of 5' RACE. Sequencing instrument: Illumina HiSeq 2500. TCRdb reran the public reads through fastp at Q25 and MiXCR, keeping productive beta chains. Here each entry gathers all rows of one CDR3 protein and keeps the most common genes and DNA. This sample is represented by some 83,000 distinct CDR3 sequences; 2.6% of them were singletons. The top ten constitute 0.95% to 1.3% of the sample. The sequencing sample was made of PBMCs. The receptors shown here come from a woman aged 25 to 39 with multiple sclerosis.

This clonotype was seen at least ten times. The chain is built from TRBV9 and TRBJ1-5; no definite D call. This CDR3 is 13 amino acids long. V lost 3 bases to trimming and J lost 4 bases, with 8 bases between them. Per germline, CDR1 SGDLS and CDR2 YYNGEE. CDR3: CASSALVNQPQHF. CDR3 in DNA: TGTGCCAGCAGCGCCCTAGTTAATCAGCCCCAGCATTTT.

This clonotype occurred many times. The V gene is TRBV7-9, the J gene TRBJ2-5, with TRBD2 matching over 7 bases. V trimming: 1 base; J trimming: 2 bases; junction bases outside the gene matches: 13. This CDR3 is built from 18 residues. CDR1 SEHNR and CDR2 FQNEAQ come from the germline V gene (reference sequence). The CDR3 coding sequence is TGTGCCAGCAGCTTAGGGCGGTTGGCGGGAGTCGTTCAAGAGACCCAGTACTTC. Protein: CASSLGRLAGVVQETQYF.

This clonotype was counted at least ten times. The chain has TRBV27 and TRBJ2-5, with a possible D match to TRBD1 (6 bases). V dropped 3 bases and J dropped 3 bases, with 8 bases sitting between them. The CDR3 runs 13 residues. CDR1 is MNHEY and CDR2 is SMNVEV in the germline V gene (reference sequence). CDR3 in DNA: TGTGCCAGCAGTTTCCGGGACAAAGAGACCCAGTACTTC. Translating gives CASSFRDKETQYF.

The table lists this clonotype with many counts. The chain combines TRBV11-2 with TRBJ1-2; D is unresolved. Germline V gene sequence: CDR1 SGHAT, CDR2 FQNNGV. This CDR3 spans 11 amino acids. V was shortened by 6 bases and J by 8 bases, with 10 bases between the two germline ends. CDR3 sequence: CASSSGAGYTF. CDR3 coding DNA: TGTGCCAGCAGTTCGGGAGCCGGCTACACCTTC.

This clonotype was observed at least ten times. The CDR3 protein is CASSLSPESQFF. The CDR3 DNA follows: TGCGCCAGCAGCTTGTCGCCCGAGAGTCAATTCTTC. The rearrangement links TRBV5-1 to TRBJ2-1; D unresolved. There are 12 residues in the CDR3. Trimming left V 1 base short and J 16 bases short, with 15 bases between. Germline V gene sequence: CDR1 SGHRS, CDR2 YFSETQ.

This clonotype was seen at least ten times. The rearrangement links TRBV6-5 to TRBJ2-1; a possible D gene is TRBD2 (6 bases). The CDR3 runs 15 residues. Germline CDR1 MNHEY, CDR2 SVGAGI. V was trimmed by 5 bases and J by 10 bases, leaving 21 bases between them. This chain's CDR3 is CASSPRAGLAREQFF. The CDR3 DNA reads as TGTGCCAGCAGTCCGCGGGCGGGATTAGCGCGGGAGCAGTTCTTC.

This clonotype has a count of ten or more. The DNA for the CDR3 is TGTGCCAGCAGCCGCAGGGAAGAGACCCAGTACTTC. This encodes CASSRREETQYF. The V and J genes are TRBV7-2 and TRBJ2-5; D might be TRBD1 (5 bases). V was pared by 5 bases and J by 3 bases, with 7 bases between. Germline V gene data show CDR1 as SGHTA and CDR2 as FQGNSA. This CDR3 is 12 amino acids long.

This clonotype came up many times. DNA of the CDR3: TGTGCCAGCAGACCCGGGACAGGGTTTCCCAACGAGCAGTACTTC. Amino acid sequence: CASRPGTGFPNEQYF. V and J are TRBV6-5 and TRBJ2-7; 9 bases agree with TRBD1. The junction had 11 bases not matched to a gene; V was cut back by 6 bases and J by 5 bases. This CDR3 is 15 amino acids long. From germline, CDR1 is MNHEY and CDR2 SVGAGI.

Comments on this clonotype: With a much larger clone just one base away, this may be a read error. This CDR3 is missing its conserved last phenylalanine or tryptophan, likely due to a read error. This rearrangement joins TRBV6-4 to TRBJ2-5; 9 bases match TRBD2. The CDR3 covers 15 residues. The junction had 4 bases not matched to a gene; V was cut back by 0 bases and J by 5 bases. In germline, CDR1 is MRHNA, CDR2 SNTAGT. This chain's CDR3 is CASSDSGLACETQYV. CDR3 in DNA: TGTGCCAGCAGTGACTCGGGACTAGCTTGTGAGACCCAGTACGTC.

This clonotype was counted many times. In nucleotides, the CDR3 is TGTGCCAGCAGTTTATCGTGGGGTCCCCACGATAGCAATCAGCCCCAGCATTTT. Its translation is CASSLSWGPHDSNQPQHF. The chain links TRBV27 to TRBJ1-5; D gene unclear. From germline, CDR1 is MNHEY and CDR2 SMNVEV (reference sequence). The CDR3 contains 18 residues. V lost 0 bases to trimming and J lost 0 bases, with 15 bases between them.

This clonotype was seen many times. CDR3 DNA sequence: TGTGCCAGCAGTTACTCGACCTGGGAGCAGTTCTTC. Its protein product is CASSYSTWEQFF. The chain links TRBV6-2 or TRBV6-3 to TRBJ2-1; D is unclear. Germline CDR1 reads MNHEY; CDR2 reads SVGEGT. V was clipped by 0 bases and J by 10 bases, with 7 bases between them. This CDR3 spans 12 amino acids.

This clonotype was picked up many times. In DNA, the CDR3 is TGCAGCGTTGAACTCGGGACTAGCGGGAGGGGTCTGCAAGAGACCCAGTACTTC. Translating gives CSVELGTSGRGLQETQYF. The V gene is TRBV29-1, the J gene TRBJ2-5; 16 nucleotides line up with TRBD2. V gave up 2 bases and J gave up 2 bases; unmatched junction bases: 8. The CDR3 totals 18 residues. The germline V gene has CDR1 SQVTM and CDR2 ANQGSEA.